Sequencing of this T cell receptor (beta chain) was carried out in a study of cytomegalovirus exposure and HLA in healthy donors. Study information: Later, an analysis reported that the 95 to 150 validation repertoires had used the same platform as the approximately 680 first-cohort repertoires. Whole-study results and caveats: The finding came from a later analysis; first-cohort TCR clusters tended to co-occur in the 120 or so validation repertoires.

Sequencing used immunoSEQ multiplex PCR; TCRdb keeps in-frame clones, though not all of them. The sample shows roughly 75,000 clones, approximately 93% of them seen only once. The CDR3 is made up of 16 amino acids. Germline CDR1 is SGHTA and CDR2 is FQGNSA. V lost 6 bases to trimming and J lost 0 bases, with 12 bases between them. Note on this clone: Its antigen remains unknown.

This TCR was sampled from a woman between 18 and 29 years old in good health and CMV-seropositive. Input material: PBMCs. The J gene is TRBJ1-6, the V gene TRBV7-2; D gene unclear. The CDR3 DNA sequence: TGTGCCAGCAGTCCTGAACAGAACTCCTATAATTCACCCCTCCACTTT. This sequence encodes CASSPEQNSYNSPLHF.